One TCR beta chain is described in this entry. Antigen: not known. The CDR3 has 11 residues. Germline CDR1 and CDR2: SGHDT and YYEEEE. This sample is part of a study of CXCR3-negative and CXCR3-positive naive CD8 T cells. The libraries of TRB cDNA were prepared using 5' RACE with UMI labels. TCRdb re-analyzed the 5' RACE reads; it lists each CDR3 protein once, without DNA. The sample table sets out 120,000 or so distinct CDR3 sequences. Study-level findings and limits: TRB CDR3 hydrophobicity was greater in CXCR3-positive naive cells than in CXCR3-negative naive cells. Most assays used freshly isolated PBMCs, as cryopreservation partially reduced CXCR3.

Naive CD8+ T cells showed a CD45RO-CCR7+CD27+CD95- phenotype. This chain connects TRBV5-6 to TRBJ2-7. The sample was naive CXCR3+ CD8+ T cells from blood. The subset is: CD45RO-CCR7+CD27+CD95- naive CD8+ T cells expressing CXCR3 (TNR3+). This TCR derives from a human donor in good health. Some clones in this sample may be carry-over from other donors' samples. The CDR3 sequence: CASSSMIEQYF.